What follows describes a single T cell receptor beta chain. Antigen unknown. Use of 60 Vbeta and 13 Jbeta primers characterized the PCR. Clones were read by immunoSEQ multiplex PCR, and TCRdb kept only the in-frame ones, dropping some. Of 120,000 to 150,000 clones listed, approximately 65% were seen once; the top ten hold 6% to 8%. Germline lookup yields CDR1 SGDLS and CDR2 YYNGEE. The CDR3 has 13 amino acids. With 1 base removed from V and 8 bases from J, the gap between germline ends came to 12 bases. This sample was included in a study of cytomegalovirus exposure and HLA in healthy donors. Findings and caveats of the study: Reportedly, fewer N-insertions than the 666-donor mean appeared in an Asian-associated ancestry cluster in a later analysis.

V is TRBV9 and J is TRBJ1-2; D is possibly TRBD1 (5 bases). Material for sequencing was PBMCs. The sequence was obtained from a woman in her sixties in good health and CMV-seronegative. The chain's CDR3 is CASSVLQGGGYTF. CDR3 nucleotide sequence: TGTGCCAGCAGCGTACTCCAGGGAGGGGGCTACACCTTC.